This TCR beta chain was retrieved from a study of cytomegalovirus exposure and HLA in healthy donors. The V and J ends lost 4 bases and 6 bases, in that order; junction bases with no gene match: 15. This CDR3 contains 17 residues. CDR1 and CDR2 from the germline V gene are SGHRS and YFSETQ. Primers: 60 Vbeta forward and 13 Jbeta reverse. Libraries were prepared by immunoSEQ multiplex PCR; TCRdb keeps only in-frame clonotypes and omits some of them. The sample contains 100,000 to 150,000 clones, more than 80% of which appear only once. This clone was recorded only once. Sequenced: PBMCs. The genes are TRBV5-1 and TRBJ2-7; 11 bases agree with TRBD1. The receptor comes from a man aged 25-45 years in good health and CMV-seropositive. CDR3 in DNA: TGCGCCAGCAGCCTCGCGCCGTCGGACAGGGGGCTCAGCGAGCAGTACTTC. Protein product: CASSLAPSDRGLSEQYF.